Presented here are 8 T cell receptor beta chains from one specimen sequenced in a study of blood T cell repertoires in COVID-19. Generated by immunoSEQ multiplex PCR, the TCRdb table keeps only in-frame clones and is missing some. The sample contains some 290,000 clones, 86% of which appear only once. Sequencing used peripheral blood. The receptors shown here come from a man younger than 35 with active or convalescent COVID-19.

This rearrangement joins TRBV2 to TRBJ2-1; maybe TRBD2 (5 bases). Trimming took 8 bases from V and 3 from J, leaving 17 bases between them. The CDR3 has 15 residues. The germline V gene has CDR1 SNHLY and CDR2 FYNNEI. The CDR3 spells CASVLMSGNYNEQFF. CDR3 DNA: TGTGCCAGCGTGTTGATGTCGGGGAACTACAATGAGCAGTTCTTC.

Note on this clone: Additional DNA sequences in this sample encode the identical CDR3. The chain employs TRBV9 and TRBJ1-2, with D unresolved. CDR1 is SGDLS and CDR2 is YYNGEE in the germline V gene. Trimming removed 2 bases at V and 0 bases at J, with 5 bases between. CDR3 length equals 13 residues. CDR3 DNA sequence: TGTGCCAGCAGCGTCGGTACTAACTATGGCTACACCTTC. This gives the protein CASSVGTNYGYTF.

The rearrangement links TRBV7-2 to TRBJ2-3; D unresolved. The ends were cut back, 6 bases at V and 2 bases at J, with 9 bases in the middle. CDR1 and CDR2 (germline): SGHTA, FQGNSA. CDR3 length equals 13 residues. The CDR3 coding sequence is TGTGCCAGCAGTCCTTCTATCACAGATACGCAGTATTTT. It codes for CASSPSITDTQYF.

The V gene is TRBV29-1, the J gene TRBJ2-5; D gene ambiguous. V lost 5 bases and J lost 1, with 5 bases in between. The CDR3 length is 11 residues. Germline CDR1 reads SQVTM; CDR2 reads ANQGSEA. CDR3 nucleotide sequence: TGCAGCGTTCTAATCCAAGAGACCCAGTACTTC. Translating gives CSVLIQETQYF.

V usage is TRBV29-1 and J usage is TRBJ2-7; TRBD2 might be the D (6 bases). Germline CDR1 and CDR2: SQVTM and ANQGSEA. V shed 5 bases and J shed 1 base, with 12 bases lying between them. The CDR3 loop spans 13 amino acids. Here the CDR3 reads CSVRWEESYEQYF. The CDR3 DNA follows: TGCAGCGTTAGGTGGGAGGAGTCCTACGAGCAGTACTTC.

The V gene is TRBV6-6, the J gene TRBJ2-7, with 9 nucleotides matching TRBD1. The CDR3 runs 12 residues. Germline CDR1 is MNHNY and CDR2 is SVGAGI (reference sequence). V lost 4 bases to trimming and J lost 5 bases; unmatched junction nucleotides: 0. CDR3 nucleotide sequence: TGTGCCAGCAGTTGGGACAGGGACGAGCAGTACTTC. It is translated as CASSWDRDEQYF.

The rearrangement uses TRBV4-3 and TRBJ1-6; TRBD1 aligns across 8 bases. This CDR3 region has 15 residues. With V trimmed by 4 bases and J by 8 bases, 7 bases remained unmatched. Germline CDR1 LGHNA, CDR2 YSLEER. The CDR3 sequence is CASSPTDRGHSPLHF. CDR3 nucleotides: TGCGCCAGCAGCCCAACCGACAGGGGACATTCACCCCTCCACTTT.

This clone was counted between two and nine times. This sequence joins TRBV18 and TRBJ2-1; TRBD2 matches 7 bases. Looked up from germline, CDR1 is KGHSH and CDR2 is LQKENI. CDR3 length: 15 residues. The ends lost 2 bases at V and 5 bases at J; junction bases unmatched: 6. CDR3 DNA: TGTGCCAGCTCACCAGGGGAGGGTCAAAACAATGAGCAGTTCTTC. Translating it yields CASSPGEGQNNEQFF.